This T cell receptor beta chain was sequenced during a study of blood T cell repertoires in COVID-19. Study-level information: The samples span acute and convalescent COVID-19 from the United States, Italy and Spain. T cells, B-cell-depleted T cells, or PBMCs provided the cDNA or gDNA that served as material.

Authors' data handling: By means of reference gene primer amplification, nucleated cell counts were estimated. Profiling relied on immunoSEQ multiplex PCR, and the TCRdb table lists in-frame clones only, not all of them. V, J and clone size were drawn from that table, and D and trimming were deduced from the DNA. The sample has around 260,000 clones; 70% to 90% are singletons. Clinical histories supplied by participants themselves formed the basis of cohort assignment. V was trimmed by 5 bases and J by 2 bases, leaving 12 bases between them. CDR3 length: 14 residues. Germline CDR1 reads SEHNR; CDR2 reads FQNEAQ (reference sequence).

The source material was PBMCs or T cells enriched from blood (not recorded which). V and J are TRBV7-9 and TRBJ1-2; the D is unclear. The source is a young woman who had recovered from COVID-19. CDR3 sequence: CASSPSGSNYGYTF. DNA for the CDR3: TGTGCCAGCAGCCCTAGCGGCAGCAACTATGGCTACACCTTC.